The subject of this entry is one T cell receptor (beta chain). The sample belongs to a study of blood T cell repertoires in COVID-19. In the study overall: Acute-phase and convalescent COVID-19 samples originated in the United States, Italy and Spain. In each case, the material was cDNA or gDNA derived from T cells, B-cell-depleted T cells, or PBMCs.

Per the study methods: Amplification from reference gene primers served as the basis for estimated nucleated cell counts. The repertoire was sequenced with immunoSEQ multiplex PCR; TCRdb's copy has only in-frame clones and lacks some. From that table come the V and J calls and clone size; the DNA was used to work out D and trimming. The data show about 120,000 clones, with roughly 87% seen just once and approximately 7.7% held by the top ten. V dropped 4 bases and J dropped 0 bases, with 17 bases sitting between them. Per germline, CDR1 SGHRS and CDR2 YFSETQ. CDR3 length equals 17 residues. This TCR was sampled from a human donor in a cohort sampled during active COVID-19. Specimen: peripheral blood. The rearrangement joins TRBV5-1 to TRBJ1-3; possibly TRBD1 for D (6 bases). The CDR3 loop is CASSLEATGPSGNTIYF. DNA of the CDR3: TGCGCCAGCAGCCTAGAAGCCACAGGGCCCTCTGGAAACACCATATATTTT.